A selection of T cell receptor beta chains follows, all from one sample in a study of response to subunit inactivated influenza vaccine. From the RT-PCR reads, TCRdb called clonotypes with MiXCR, one entry per CDR3 protein. Among under 200,000 distinct CDR3 sequences listed, roughly 10% were seen once. The sample consisted of non-naive T cells sorted from PBMCs, taken 45 days after vaccination. The receptors were gathered from a man aged 45-65 years who received an inactivated influenza vaccine. CDR3s leave out the opening cysteine and the closing phenylalanine or tryptophan. Fields, in order: clone size, V gene, CDR3 protein. Rows may omit the clone size; those that give it use once, few, many or a size class.

>many|TRBV25-1
ASSAGGQPQH
>few|TRBV4-2
ASSPLQTSGLGEQY
>-|TRBV20-1
SASSGGAYPTYEQY
>-|TRBV27
ASSSGGGGTYEQY
>-|TRBV10-2
ASSEWDQPQH
>many|TRBV7-2
ASSSRRAGDTQY
>-|TRBV5-1
ASSHRDFRTSPLH
>many|TRBV28
ASSWGRGETQY
>many|TRBV9
ASSPQKGRQVHNEQF
>many|TRBV21-1
ATGASSNQPQH
>few|TRBV20-1
SVMSPLAVSTDTQY
>few|TRBV27
ASRRQGNSNQPQH
>few|TRBV7-9
ASSLDIGEQY
>many|TRBV5-6
ASSKDSEQY
>many|TRBV7-8
ASSRQGKYEQY
>many|TRBV9
ASSVDLAGGSDTQY
>many|TRBV4-1
ASSYSTGTAISGANVLT
>few|TRBV10-3
AIRVGQTHGYT
>many|TRBV7-8
ASSLAAGWDTQY
>many|TRBV11-2
ASSLEPPGSPLH
>once|TRBV2
ACSLASASGGSTDTQY
>few|TRBV7-2
ASSRQGRGNEQF
>many|TRBV20-1
SARGLGQEATDTQY
>-|TRBV9
ASSQGSDRGGSPLH
>many|TRBV7-9
ASSSEGETQY
>-|TRBV6-2/TRBV6-3
ASSYAENTEAF
>-|TRBV4-2
ASSQDLDGYEQY
>-|TRBV5-4
ASSLARANTEAF
>-|TRBV7-8
ASSSRERASTDTQY
>few|TRBV10-1
ASALQRVANYGYT
>many|TRBV12-3/TRBV12-4
ASSFVSEKLF
>-|TRBV29-1
SVSQGAKNTGELF
>-|TRBV20-1
SASPKTSGVNNEQF
>-|TRBV11-3
ASSPRGKTYNEQF
>-|TRBV20-1
SASQGDVQY
>many|TRBV29-1
SASASSYNEQF
>few|TRBV15
ATSRPAAVDTQY
>few|TRBV4-1
ASSQSGGAGQSPLH
>many|TRBV7-8
ASSLELGAGNTIY
>-|TRBV7-2
ASSSPHRGETQY
>few|TRBV20-1
SARDGKGLTEAF
>-|TRBV7-2
ASSLQTAGGKLF
>few|TRBV6-5
ASSYSGGGNTEAF
>many|TRBV12-3/TRBV12-4
ASSLAQGRNIQY
>-|TRBV28
ASSSSGQGSYEQY
>many|TRBV6-2/TRBV6-3
ASSSGTQGNIQY
>-|TRBV7-2
ASSLAGTHGETQY
>few|TRBV27
ASSLKGAGYGYT
>few|TRBV20-1
SAITSGITDTQY
>few|TRBV6-5
ASRYDRMNTEAF
>many|TRBV3-1
ASSQEGRGYEQY
>-|TRBV20-1
SARGSSDRAYEQY